The 23 T cell receptor beta chains listed next were all sequenced from one sample in a study of cytomegalovirus exposure and HLA in healthy donors. 13 Jbeta primers and 60 Vbeta primers were used for the PCR. This table comes from immunoSEQ multiplex PCR, and its TCRdb copy is limited to in-frame clones, with some not included. This table has 150,000 to 200,000 clones, under 90% appearing once. What was sequenced was PBMCs. The receptor set was obtained from a boy between 2 and 10 years old in good health and CMV-seronegative.

Written as DNA, the CDR3 is TGTGCCAGCAGCTTTCTCGCAGGGGAAAAACTGTTTTTT. Translation: CASSFLAGEKLFF. The rearrangement joins TRBV7-8 to TRBJ1-4; a weak D match, TRBD1 (5 bases). Deletions cut 3 bases from V and 8 bases from J, with 10 bases between. The CDR3 extends over 13 amino acids. The germline gives CDR1 SGHVS, CDR2 FQNEAQ. Variable domain in full (rest from reference TRBV7-8 and TRBJ1-4): GAGVSQSPRYKVAKRGQDVALRCDPISGHVSLFWYQQALGQGPEFLTYFQNEAQLDKSGLPSDRFFAERPEGSVSTLKIQRTQQEDSAVYLCASSFLAGEKLFFGSGTQLSVL.

The rearrangement links TRBV27 to TRBJ2-4; no reliable D call. The ends were cut back, 5 bases at V and 0 bases at J, with 8 bases in the middle. Germline assignment: CDR1 MNHEY and CDR2 SMNVEV (reference sequence). CDR3 length: 14 residues. In DNA form, the CDR3 reads TGTGCCAGCAGTCCGGAGCTAGCCAAAAACATTCAGTACTTC. Translating it yields CASSPELAKNIQYF.

The chain recombines TRBV4-1 with TRBJ2-6; tentatively, D is TRBD2 (6 bases). Deletions cut 2 bases from V and 1 base from J, with 18 bases between. The CDR3 sequence is 19 residues long. Germline loops: CDR1 MGHRA, CDR2 YSYEKL. In nucleotides, the CDR3 is TGCGCCAGCAGCCAAATCCTGTCCCGGGACTTTTCTGGGGCCAACGTCCTGACTTTC. Protein: CASSQILSRDFSGANVLTF.

The chain carries TRBV7-9 and TRBJ2-7, with 9 bases aligning to TRBD2. The V segment lost 5 bases and the J segment 2 bases; nucleotides outside the gene matches: 10. Germline values: CDR1 SEHNR, CDR2 FQNEAQ (reference sequence). The CDR3 spans 16 residues. DNA of the CDR3: TGTGCCAGCAGCCCCAAGGCGGGAGGGCCCCCCTACGAGCAGTACTTC. This codes for CASSPKAGGPPYEQYF.

The J gene is TRBJ2-5, the V gene TRBV5-1; 11 bases map to TRBD2. The DNA matches TRBJ2-7 better at its end, which makes the J call doubtful. The CDR3 runs to 17 residues. Germline values: CDR1 SGHRS, CDR2 YFSETQ. CDR3 in DNA: TGCGCCAGCAGCCCTACGACTAGCGGGGTAAGCTCCTACGAGCAGTACTTC. Protein sequence: CASSPTTSGVSSYEQYF.

The V and J genes are TRBV2 and TRBJ1-2, with 10 nucleotides matching TRBD1. Germline V lookup: CDR1 SNHLY, CDR2 FYNNEI. The CDR3 consists of 16 residues. V gave up 5 bases and J gave up 5 bases; unmatched junction bases: 11. CDR3 DNA: TGTGCCAGCAGTCTTACCCGGACAGGGGGAGAGTATGGCTACACCTTC. Its translation is CASSLTRTGGEYGYTF.

This chain uses TRBV9 with TRBJ2-7; D is perhaps TRBD1 (6 bases). With 3 bases removed from V and 2 bases from J, the gap between germline ends came to 12 bases. The CDR3 totals 14 residues. In germline, CDR1 is SGDLS, CDR2 YYNGEE. CDR3 amino acids: CASSALDRTYEQYF. The CDR3 DNA follows: TGTGCCAGCAGCGCTCTAGACAGGACCTACGAGCAGTACTTC. The whole variable domain, filled in from reference TRBV9 and TRBJ2-7, reads DSGVTQTPKHLITATGQRVTLRCSPRSGDLSVYWYQQSLDQGLQFLIQYYNGEERAKGNILERFSAQQFPDLHSELNLSSLELGDSALYFCASSALDRTYEQYFGPGTRLTVT.

The gene calls are TRBV15 and TRBJ1-2; possibly TRBD1 for D (6 bases). Deletions cut 0 bases from V and 0 bases from J, with 11 bases between. The germline CDR1 and CDR2 sequences are LNHNV and YYDKDF (reference sequence). The CDR3 covers 16 residues. The DNA for the CDR3 is TGTGCCACCAGCAGAGATTTGGGGGACACTAACTATGGCTACACCTTC. It encodes CATSRDLGDTNYGYTF.

This chain links TRBV4-1 with TRBJ2-2; 10 bases map to TRBD2. This CDR3 spans 21 amino acids. Germline CDR1 reads MGHRA; CDR2 reads YSYEKL. Losses at the gene ends were 2 bases for V and 4 bases for J; bases not matched to a gene: 19. The CDR3 loop is CASSQTSPGLAEKSFTGELFF. The CDR3 region has the DNA TGCGCCAGCAGCCAAACCTCCCCCGGACTAGCGGAGAAATCGTTCACCGGGGAGCTGTTTTTT.

This chain links TRBV5-6 with TRBJ2-3; 10 bases are a match to TRBD2. The germline V gene has CDR1 SGHDT and CDR2 YYEEEE. V shed 5 bases, J shed 2 bases, and the junction held 8 bases outside the gene matches. CDR3 length: 16 amino acids. DNA for the CDR3: TGTGCCAGCAGACCGGGACTAGCGAGCCTCACAGATACGCAGTATTTT. The encoded protein is CASRPGLASLTDTQYF.

Here the CDR3 DNA reads TGTGCCAGCAGCTTGGGGGGACTAGCGGGGTACAATGAGCAGTTCTTC. The encoded protein is CASSLGGLAGYNEQFF. This chain uses TRBV7-6 with TRBJ2-1; 13 bases agree with TRBD2. Losses at the gene ends were 3 bases for V and 4 bases for J; bases not matched to a gene: 3. This CDR3 has 16 residues. CDR1 is SGHVS, CDR2 FNYEAQ, per germline.

The rearrangement uses TRBV4-1 and TRBJ1-1; TRBD1 might be the D (6 bases). Trimming cost V 0 bases and J 0 bases, with 11 bases left between them. CDR3 length: 16 residues. The germline CDR1 and CDR2 sequences are MGHRA and YSYEKL. The CDR3 nucleotides are TGCGCCAGCAGCCAAGAACAGGGTTCGGTGAACACTGAAGCTTTCTTT. This encodes CASSQEQGSVNTEAFF.

The gene calls are TRBV5-4 and TRBJ1-1, with D possibly matching TRBD1 (5 bases). V dropped 0 bases and J dropped 11 bases, with 11 bases sitting between them. Germline CDR1 is SGHNT and CDR2 is YYREEE (reference sequence). The CDR3 contains 12 residues. CDR3 residues: CASSLVGGGAFF. The DNA of the CDR3 is TGTGCCAGCAGCTTGGTGGGGGGTGGCGCTTTCTTT.

The V gene is TRBV11-3, the J gene TRBJ2-4; D uncertain. CDR1 and CDR2 (germline): SGHNT, YENEEA. The ends were cut back, 5 bases at V and 0 bases at J, with 20 bases in the middle. The CDR3 runs 18 residues. This CDR3 is CASSPRLVGDLAKNIQYF. As DNA, the CDR3 is TGTGCCAGCAGCCCTCGCCTCGTGGGCGACCTAGCCAAAAACATTCAGTACTTC. Full variable domain (missing parts from reference TRBV11-3 and TRBJ2-4): EAGVVQSPRYKIIEKKQPVAFWCNPISGHNTLYWYLQNLGQGPELLIRYENEEAVDDSQLPKDRFSAERLKGVDSTLKIQPAELGDSAVYLCASSPRLVGDLAKNIQYFGAGTRLSVL.

This chain links TRBV5-6 with TRBJ2-7; 7 bases agree with TRBD1. The germline V gene encodes CDR1 SGHDT and CDR2 YYEEEE. This CDR3 region has 14 residues. The junction had 8 bases not matched to a gene; V was cut back by 3 bases and J by 5 bases. The CDR3 reads CASSSPDRWDEQYF. CDR3 nucleotides: TGTGCCAGCAGCTCACCGGACAGGTGGGACGAGCAGTACTTC.

V usage is TRBV2 and J usage is TRBJ1-3; D is uncertain. Per the germline V gene, CDR1 is SNHLY and CDR2 is FYNNEI. V was trimmed by 7 bases and J by 7 bases, leaving 14 bases between them. The CDR3 covers 13 residues. CDR3 loop: CASNVESSNTIYF. In DNA form, the CDR3 reads TGTGCCAGCAATGTAGAATCTTCGAACACCATATATTTT. Variable domain in full (rest from reference TRBV2 and TRBJ1-3): EPEVTQTPSHQVTQMGQEVILRCVPISNHLYFYWYRQILGQKVEFLVSFYNNEISEKSEIFDDQFSVERPDGSNFTLKIRSTKLEDSAMYFCASNVESSNTIYFGEGSWLTVV.

In this sample, this clone turned up a few times. CDR3 sequence (DNA): TGTGCCAGCAGCTTCAAAGGGGGCCGACAGGGGACCATCTCCTACGAGCAGTACTTC. It is translated as CASSFKGGRQGTISYEQYF. The gene calls are TRBV11-1 and TRBJ2-7; 8 bases map to TRBD1. The CDR3 length is 19 residues. The germline gives CDR1 SGHAT, CDR2 FQDESV (reference sequence). J was trimmed by 0 bases and V by 3 bases; bases with no gene match: 16. The full variable domain, with the rest looked up from reference TRBV11-1 and TRBJ2-7, is EAEVAQSPRYKITEKSQAVAFWCDPISGHATLYWYRQILGQGPELLVQFQDESVVDDSQLPKDRFSAERLKGVDSTLKIQPAELGDSAMYLCASSFKGGRQGTISYEQYFGPGTRLTVT.

The chain employs TRBV7-3 and TRBJ2-2, with unresolved D. The CDR3 has 14 amino acids. CDR1 is SGHTA and CDR2 is FQGTGA in the germline V gene. V was clipped by 3 bases and J by 0 bases, with 5 bases between them. CDR3 loop: CASSFNTNTGELFF. The CDR3 DNA is TGTGCCAGCAGCTTTAACACGAACACCGGGGAGCTGTTTTTT.

The chain is built from TRBV7-2 and TRBJ1-1, with 7 positions matching TRBD1. Trimming removed 2 bases from V and 3 bases from J; junction bases left unmatched: 6. The CDR3 contains 15 residues. CDR1 is SGHTA and CDR2 is FQGNSA in the germline V gene. The CDR3 reads CASSLRGQWDTEAFF. The CDR3 DNA sequence: TGTGCCAGCAGCTTACGGGGACAGTGGGACACTGAAGCTTTCTTT.

The chain is built from TRBV6-5 and TRBJ2-5, with 8 bases aligning to TRBD2. The CDR3 runs 15 residues. V lost 5 bases and J lost 1; bases outside the gene matches: 6. Germline values: CDR1 MNHEY, CDR2 SVGAGI. CDR3 nucleotides: TGTGCCAGCAGTGGAACTAGCGGAGGCCAAGAGACCCAGTACTTC. Its translation: CASSGTSGGQETQYF.

V is TRBV4-1 and J is TRBJ2-7; TRBD2 might be the D (6 bases). The CDR3 is made up of 14 amino acids. Germline V gives CDR1 MGHRA, CDR2 YSYEKL. V was cut by 3 bases and J by 3 bases, with 12 bases left in between. CDR3 in amino acids: CASSHVLGGYEQYF. CDR3 DNA sequence: TGCGCCAGCAGCCATGTTCTCGGGGGCTACGAGCAGTACTTC.

The genes are TRBV4-3 and TRBJ2-7, with D tentatively TRBD1 (6 bases). The germline gives CDR1 LGHNA, CDR2 YSLEER. The CDR3 extends over 15 amino acids. V lost 3 bases and J lost 1, with 13 bases in between. In DNA, the CDR3 is TGCGCCAGCAGCCAGGGAATACAGGGTTCCTACGAGCAGTACTTC. Protein product: CASSQGIQGSYEQYF.

In this sample, this clone turned up once. V usage is TRBV11-3 and J usage is TRBJ2-1, with D maybe TRBD2 (6 bases). Trimming left V 1 base short and J 4 bases short, with 20 bases between. The CDR3 sequence is 18 residues long. Germline V lookup: CDR1 SGHNT, CDR2 YENEEA. CDR3 DNA sequence: TGTGCCAGCAGCTTAGGGTCCGGGGGAGAAGGTGTGTACAATGAGCAGTTCTTC. As protein: CASSLGSGGEGVYNEQFF.